The sequence of this T cell receptor beta chain was determined in a study of CD8 T cells in Susac syndrome. Purification of the CD8+ and CD4+ T cells relied on negative isolation, and TEMRA cells underwent FACS enrichment. Points on this clonotype: Its target is unknown.

Study results and limitations: The TCR sequencing and HLA analysis in the study involved a relatively small number of individuals, as the study acknowledged.

Germline CDR1 SGHTA, CDR2 FQGTGA. Trimming took off 2 bases at V and 2 bases at J, with 12 bases between the two ends. CDR3 length: 15 residues. Random hexamers primed reverse transcription of about 0.5 to 1 ug RNA. Amplification of the TCR beta CDR3 was carried out by immunoSEQ multiplex PCR, which spanned a total of 54 Vbeta and 13 Jbeta segments. Each CDR3 protein gets one entry after TCRdb re-called the immunoSEQ multiplex PCR reads with MiXCR. The table shows approximately 180,000 distinct CDR3 sequences, with over 75% occurring only once. The clonotype comes from a human donor with Susac syndrome. Sequenced input: CD4+ T cells from PBMCs. The rearrangement links TRBV7-3 to TRBJ2-5; no reliable D call. DNA for the CDR3: TGTGCCAGCAGCTTATGGTTCGGAAATCAAGAGACCCAGTACTTC. Its protein is CASSLWFGNQETQYF.